This TCR beta chain appears in the sequencing data of a study of naive and memory T cell subsets. Study findings and constraints: Possibly reflecting memory cells re-expressing CD45RA, a few larger clonotypes occurred in naive repertoires, especially CD8.

This clonotype was seen more than once but under ten times. Antigen specificity is unknown. The CDR3 runs 12 residues. Germline V lookup: CDR1 MGHDK, CDR2 SYGVNS. Trimming pared 4 bases from V and 5 bases from J, leaving 8 bases between. Four subsets defined by CD45RA and CD27 were sorted after CD3, CD4, CD8 and live/dead staining. Two oligonucleotides, mixed equimolar, formed the beta constant-region primer covering TRBC1 and TRBC2. Ligated cDNA was amplified by four rounds of PCR with nested alpha and beta constant-region primers and SP2. One entry per CDR3 protein, called by TCRdb with MiXCR from the UMI-ligation and nested PCR reads. The sample contains about 90,000 distinct CDR3 sequences, about 11% of which appear only once.

The origin of this receptor is a human donor in good health. Material: naive CD4+ T cells from blood. This chain links TRBV25-1 with TRBJ1-1; possible D gene TRBD1, 5 bases. DNA of the CDR3: TGTGCCAGCAGTGTGGGGGTGACTGAAGCTTTCTTT. This translates into CASSVGVTEAFF. The complete variable domain, with remaining parts taken from reference TRBV25-1 and TRBJ1-1, reads EADIYQTPRYLVIGTGKKITLECSQTMGHDKMYWYQQDPGMELHLIHYSYGVNSTEKGDLSSESTVSRIRTEHFPLTLESARPSHTSQYLCASSVGVTEAFFGQGTRLTVV.